In this sample, the clone carrying this TCR beta chain turned up once. This record comes from a study of blood T cell repertoires in COVID-19. About the study: T cells, B-cell-depleted T cells, or PBMCs provided the cDNA or gDNA that served as material.

The germline gives CDR1 MNHEY, CDR2 SMNVEV (reference sequence). CDR3 length: 14 amino acids. Trimming left V 2 bases short and J 10 bases short, with 15 bases between. In the original analysis: Scientists estimated how many nucleated cells there were by amplifying reference gene primers. Measured with immunoSEQ multiplex PCR; TCRdb has only the in-frame clones, and not every one. V and J calls and clone size are given by that table; D and trimming were obtained from the DNA. The sample yields over 40,000 clones, about 90% seen once. The origin of this receptor is a human donor in a cohort sampled during active COVID-19. J is TRBJ2-1 and V is TRBV27; maybe TRBD1 (7 bases). The sequencing input was peripheral blood. The CDR3 DNA follows: TGTGCCAGCAGTTTAGGAGGGGGCCGTAGAGAGCAGTTCTTC. It encodes CASSLGGGRREQFF.